This T cell receptor beta chain was found in a study of patients and donors after allogeneic stem cell transplantation. This clonotype was seen only a few times. TCRdb itself ran the RT-PCR reads through MiXCR, one entry per CDR3 protein. The sample consists of about 960,000 distinct CDR3 sequences, 18% of them appearing once. Sequenced input: blood, either unsorted or a sorted T cell fraction (not recorded which). The source of this sequence is a human donor who was either an allogeneic HSCT recipient or a stem cell or donor lymphocyte infusion donor (not recorded which). It is not recorded whose cells these are; they may come from a transplant donor.

CDR3 region: CASSVGHSTDTQYF. DNA for the CDR3: TGTGCCAGCAGTGTCGGACACAGCACAGATACGCAGTATTTT. The chain joins TRBV6-1 to TRBJ2-3, with a weak D call TRBD1 (5 bases). V was cut by 4 bases and J by 0 bases, with 8 bases left in between. This CDR3 spans 14 amino acids. The germline V gene has CDR1 MNHNS and CDR2 SASEGT.